These T cell receptor beta chains were read from a single sample in a study of T cell responses to AZD1222 COVID-19 vaccine. The data were produced by immunoSEQ multiplex PCR, yet TCRdb's version contains in-frame clones alone and is incomplete. Here the sample spans 160,000 or so clones, 90% being singletons. Sequenced here: peripheral blood, sampled 28 days after the second AZD1222 dose. All receptors derive from an adult who received the AZD1222 COVID-19 vaccine. CDR3s include the opening cysteine and the closing phenylalanine or tryptophan. A D gene is named only where the DNA matches it firmly. Clone size, where shown, is once, few, many, or a class for clones that have expanded.

D	J	V	size	length	DNA	CDR3
NA	TRBJ1-2	TRBV6-5	once	14	TGTGCCAGCAGGAAATCGGACAGCTCCTATGGCTACACCTTC	CASRKSDSSYGYTF
TRBD2	TRBJ2-3	TRBV11-2	NA	15	TGTGCCAGCAGCTTAGGGTTAGCGGGAGTAGATACGCAGTATTTT	CASSLGLAGVDTQYF
TRBD1	TRBJ1-5	TRBV5-1	NA	15	TGCGCCAGCAGCCCGGGGGACAGACGCGATCAGCCCCAGCATTTT	CASSPGDRRDQPQHF
TRBD1	TRBJ1-1	TRBV29-1	NA	12	TGCAGCGTTGACAAGGGACAGTTCTCAGCTTTCTTT	CSVDKGQFSAFF
NA	TRBJ2-7	TRBV5-6	NA	15	TGTGCCAGCAGCTTGCGGGCAGGGCCCGCTGGCGAGCAGTACTTC	CASSLRAGPAGEQYF
NA	TRBJ2-5	TRBV24-1	NA	16	TGTGCCACCAGGACTTCAGGCCGGGAGTTACAAGAGACCCAGTACTTC	CATRTSGRELQETQYF
NA	TRBJ1-2	TRBV7-2	NA	17	TGTGCCAGCAGCTTATTTCGAGGGCCGGACCCCTTTTATGGCTACACCTTC	CASSLFRGPDPFYGYTF
TRBD1	TRBJ2-3	TRBV7-9	NA	15	TGTGCCAGCAGCGCACAGGGGTGGGGCACAGATACGCAGTATTTT	CASSAQGWGTDTQYF
NA	TRBJ1-1	TRBV7-2	NA	17	TGTGCCAGCAGCTTAGTAGCAGTGGGTCAGATGAACACTGAAGCTTTCTTT	CASSLVAVGQMNTEAFF
NA	TRBJ1-3	TRBV19	NA	13	TGTGCCAGTAGTATAGGCATTGGAAACACCATATATTTT	CASSIGIGNTIYF
NA	TRBJ1-1	TRBV18	NA	15	TGTGCCAGCTCACCGGGTGGGGGTAAGAACACTGAAGCTTTCTTT	CASSPGGGKNTEAFF
NA	TRBJ1-4	TRBV2	NA	14	TGTGCCAGCAGTGAACAGGGTGGGATTGAAAAACTGTTTTTT	CASSEQGGIEKLFF
NA	TRBJ1-1	TRBV3-1/TRBV3-2	NA	13	TGTGCCAGCAGTAGGGCTGAGGGCACTGAAGCTTTCTTT	CASSRAEGTEAFF